The next 10 T cell receptor beta chains were all read from a single sample in a study of CD8 T cells in ankylosing spondylitis. From the 5' RACE reads, TCRdb called clonotypes with MiXCR, one entry per CDR3 protein. The table lists 300,000 to 350,000 distinct CDR3 sequences, roughly 14% of them singletons. Sequences were obtained from blood, either unsorted or a sorted T cell fraction (not recorded which). These receptors were obtained from a male donor with ankylosing spondylitis or in good health (not recorded which).

The rearrangement uses TRBV12-3 or TRBV12-4 and TRBJ1-1, with 7 bases aligning to TRBD1. J was trimmed by 0 bases and V by 6 bases; bases with no gene match: 4. CDR3 size: 14 residues. CDR3 region: CASRTTGLNTEAFF. The DNA for the CDR3 is TGTGCCAGCAGAACGACAGGGTTGAACACTGAAGCTTTCTTT.

This chain uses TRBV11-2 with TRBJ2-7; unclear D gene. The CDR3 runs to 12 residues. Germline-derived CDR1 and CDR2 are SGHAT and FQNNGV. V shed 0 bases and J shed 9 bases, with 9 bases lying between them. DNA of the CDR3: TGTGCCAGCAGCTTAGAAACGTACAGGCAGTACTTC. This encodes CASSLETYRQYF.

This clonotype turned up a few times. The V gene is TRBV20-1, the J gene TRBJ1-5; D is unresolved. Trimming took off 6 bases at V and 1 base at J, with 10 bases between the two ends. Germline V CDR1 and CDR2: DFQATT, SNEGSKA (reference sequence). This CDR3 contains 13 residues. The DNA of the CDR3 is TGCAGTGCAACCCATGCCAGCAATCAGCCCCAGCATTTT. Its protein product is CSATHASNQPQHF.

V usage is TRBV25-1 and J usage is TRBJ1-2; D is undetermined. V was trimmed by 4 bases and J by 9 bases, leaving 15 bases between them. CDR3 length equals 13 residues. Germline V gene data show CDR1 as MGHDK and CDR2 as SYGVNS. The CDR3 region is CASSGTDALSYTF. Written as DNA, the CDR3 is TGTGCCAGCAGTGGAACAGATGCCTTGAGCTACACCTTC.

The V gene is TRBV20-1, the J gene TRBJ1-2, with 7 bases identical to TRBD1. Per the germline V gene, CDR1 is DFQATT and CDR2 is SNEGSKA (reference sequence). This CDR3 region has 11 residues. CDR3 region: CAQTGLGGYTF. CDR3 nucleotides: TGCGCTCAGACAGGGCTTGGTGGCTACACCTTC.

This chain uses TRBV7-8 with TRBJ1-6; D gene ambiguous. V was trimmed by 7 bases and J by 0 bases, leaving 13 bases between them. Per the germline V gene, CDR1 is SGHVS and CDR2 is FQNEAQ. This CDR3 has 16 amino acids. CDR3 DNA sequence: TGTGCCAGCACCCCCTCGAGGAACTCCTATAATTCACCCCTCCACTTT. It yields the protein CASTPSRNSYNSPLHF. The full variable domain, completed using reference TRBV7-8 and TRBJ1-6, is GAGVSQSPRYKVAKRGQDVALRCDPISGHVSLFWYQQALGQGPEFLTYFQNEAQLDKSGLPSDRFFAERPEGSVSTLKIQRTQQEDSAVYLCASTPSRNSYNSPLHFGNGTRLTVT.

This clonotype appeared a few times. The chain uses TRBV12-3 or TRBV12-4 and TRBJ2-1, with D perhaps TRBD2 (6 bases). This CDR3 spans 15 amino acids. V gave up 2 bases and J gave up 8 bases, with 16 bases separating them. Here the CDR3 reads CASSLSSAQTHEQFF. In DNA form, the CDR3 reads TGTGCCAGCAGTTTATCTAGCGCCCAGACCCATGAGCAGTTCTTC.

In its sample, this clonotype was seen a few times. The rearrangement uses TRBV14 and TRBJ1-2; unclear D gene. V lost 4 bases, J lost 6 bases, and 12 bases lay in between. Germline-derived CDR1 and CDR2 are SGHDN and FVKESK. This CDR3 is built from 13 residues. The CDR3 nucleotides read TGTGCCAGCAGCCGCCTGGATGAGAATGGCTACACCTTC. It is translated as CASSRLDENGYTF.

The rearrangement links TRBV27 to TRBJ2-7, with TRBD1 matching over 7 bases. This CDR3 is 14 amino acids long. In germline, CDR1 is MNHEY, CDR2 SMNVEV (reference sequence). The J segment lost 0 bases and the V segment lost 5 bases, leaving 4 bases of the junction unmatched. Here the CDR3 reads CASSTQGVSYEQYF. The CDR3 coding sequence is TGTGCCAGCAGTACGCAGGGGGTCTCCTACGAGCAGTACTTC.

The V gene is TRBV4-2, the J gene TRBJ1-4; D is ambiguous. Germline values: CDR1 LGHNA, CDR2 YNFKEQ. The CDR3 runs to 13 residues. V was shortened by 0 bases and J by 7 bases, with 6 bases between the two germline ends. The CDR3 loop reads CASSQEFGEKLFF. CDR3 in DNA: TGTGCCAGCAGCCAAGAATTCGGTGAAAAACTGTTTTTT.